The 5 T cell receptor beta chains below come from one sample, sequenced in a study of blood T cells in healthy people across ages. Then a second PCR, running roughly 7 to 11 cycles, was carried out with a sample-barcoded 5' primer and a J-beta primer mix. TCRdb itself ran the 5' RACE reads through MiXCR, one entry per CDR3 protein. The sample holds 850,000 to 950,000 distinct CDR3 sequences, more than 25% seen once. The sequenced material came from blood. The receptors originated from a woman over 75 in good health.

A few counts support this clonotype. The gene calls are TRBV6-5 and TRBJ2-1; tentative D call: TRBD1 (5 bases). The CDR3 length is 15 residues. Germline V lookup: CDR1 MNHEY, CDR2 SVGAGI. Trimming stripped 6 bases from V and 0 bases from J, with 12 bases between. The CDR3 DNA reads TGTGCCAGCAGATACAGGCCTAACTCCTACAATGAGCAGTTCTTC. Protein: CASRYRPNSYNEQFF.

This clonotype was seen at least ten times. V usage is TRBV29-1 and J usage is TRBJ1-2; 7 bases match TRBD1. Germline CDR1 is SQVTM and CDR2 is ANQGSEA. The trim removed 6 bases at V and 3 bases at J, leaving 10 bases unmatched. This CDR3 has 14 residues. DNA for the CDR3: TGCAGCGTCGCCATAGGTGGGACAGACTATGGCTACACCTTC. It is translated as CSVAIGGTDYGYTF.

On this clonotype itself: One base away lies a much larger clone, so this may be a sequencing read error. V usage is TRBV7-8 and J usage is TRBJ2-1, with 15 bases that match TRBD2. The CDR3 loop spans 16 amino acids. CDR1 is SGHVS and CDR2 is FQNEAQ in the germline V gene. CDR3 region: CVSEGLAGGSYNEQFF. The CDR3 DNA reads TGTGTCAGCGAGGGACTAGCGGGGGGCTCCTACAATGAGCAGTTCTTC.

Many counts were recorded for this clonotype. J is TRBJ2-3 and V is TRBV6-6; D is undetermined. This CDR3 region has 14 residues. The germline gives CDR1 MNHNY, CDR2 SVGAGI (reference sequence). V dropped 3 bases and J dropped 6 bases, with 13 bases sitting between them. The CDR3 here is CASSYPLSGDTQYF. CDR3 DNA: TGTGCCAGCAGTTATCCTCTTTCCGGGGATACGCAGTATTTT.

V usage is TRBV20-1 and J usage is TRBJ2-3; TRBD1 matches 10 bases. The CDR3 length is 13 residues. The germline V gene encodes CDR1 DFQATT and CDR2 SNEGSKA (reference sequence). The ends lost 5 bases at V and 4 bases at J; junction bases unmatched: 3. The CDR3 DNA reads as TGCAGTGCTTGGGGACAGGGGTCAGATACGCAGTATTTT. Protein: CSAWGQGSDTQYF.